These 15 T cell receptor beta chains share one sample of origin, sequenced in a study of cytomegalovirus exposure and HLA in healthy donors (dated 2017 in TCRdb). Libraries were built with the immunoSEQ multiplex PCR assay. For the multiplex PCR, a mixture combining 60 forward primers for TCR Vbeta segments and 13 reverse primers for TCR Jbeta segments was used. The table comes from immuneACCESS by way of TCRdb, which keeps in-frame sequences with V and J called. Part of the clones is missing from these tables; in studies checked, under half for an unresolved V gene and the rest for unknown reasons. The table for this sample lists about 270,000 clones; more than 55% of them were counted only once. The ten largest clones represent under 3% of the sample. The sequencing input was PBMCs. These receptors were obtained from a female donor in good health and CMV-seronegative.

The chain employs TRBV12-5 and TRBJ1-5, with TRBD1 matching 7 bases. The CDR3 length is 14 residues. The V gene end was trimmed by 4 bases and the J gene end by 4 bases; junction bases not matched to a gene: 4. Germline V CDR1 and CDR2: LGHNT, FRNRAP. The CDR3 DNA follows: TGTGCTAGTGGTTCCAGACAGGGAAATCAGCCCCAGCATTTT. It translates to CASGSRQGNQPQHF.

The rearrangement joins TRBV6-5 to TRBJ2-7, with a weak D call TRBD1 (6 bases). CDR1 is MNHEY and CDR2 is SVGAGI in the germline V gene. Trimming removed 6 bases at V and 4 bases at J, with 7 bases between. This CDR3 comprises 11 residues. This CDR3 is CASRGTYEQYF. CDR3 nucleotide sequence: TGTGCCAGCAGGGGGACATACGAGCAGTACTTC.

This clone was seen just once. Compared with germline, one end of the junction differs, possibly owing to a read error. The chain links TRBV7-2 to TRBJ2-5; 7 positions agree with TRBD1. The J call may not be correct, given that the DNA end is closer to TRBJ2-7. Germline V gene lookup returns CDR1 SGHTA and CDR2 FQGNSA. This CDR3 comprises 14 residues. DNA for the CDR3: TGTGCCAGCGGCTTACAGGGGATTTCCTACGAGCAGTACTTC. This translates into CASGLQGISYEQYF.

In this sample, this clone turned up once. The chain is built from TRBV19 and TRBJ1-5, with no clear D. The CDR3 sequence is 15 residues long. Germline V gives CDR1 LNHDA, CDR2 SQIVND (reference sequence). V gave up 4 bases and J gave up 1 base, with 11 bases separating them. This chain's CDR3 is CASSTGLASNQPQHF. The CDR3 DNA sequence: TGTGCCAGTAGTACGGGGTTGGCCAGCAATCAGCCCCAGCATTTT.

This chain links TRBV6-5 with TRBJ2-7, with 9 nucleotides matching TRBD2. With V trimmed by 6 bases and J by 2 bases, 8 bases remained unmatched. Germline V gene sequence: CDR1 MNHEY, CDR2 SVGAGI. CDR3 size: 15 residues. CDR3 nucleotide sequence: TGTGCCAGCAGGCAAGCGGGAGGCCTAGCCTACGAGCAGTACTTC. Protein: CASRQAGGLAYEQYF.

This rearrangement joins TRBV27 to TRBJ2-5; 7 bases fit TRBD2. The end of the DNA fits TRBJ2-7 better, so the J call may be wrong. The CDR3 sequence is 12 residues long. Per the germline V gene, CDR1 is MNHEY and CDR2 is SMNVEV (reference sequence). The CDR3 region is CASSGGTYEQYF. The CDR3 DNA reads as TGTGCCAGCAGCGGGGGGACCTACGAGCAGTACTTC.

The chain couples TRBV18 to TRBJ2-1; 10 bases are a match to TRBD1. CDR1 and CDR2 (germline): KGHSH, LQKENI. With V trimmed by 0 bases and J by 4 bases, 3 bases remained unmatched. The CDR3 contains 16 residues. The CDR3 reads CASSPPGQGLYNEQFF. CDR3 coding DNA: TGTGCCAGCTCACCACCGGGACAGGGGTTGTACAATGAGCAGTTCTTC.

This clone was detected a few times. The chain recombines TRBV30 with TRBJ2-2, with a possible D match to TRBD2 (5 bases). Germline assignment: CDR1 GTSNPN and CDR2 SVGIG (reference sequence). Trimming pared 2 bases from V and 0 bases from J, leaving 10 bases between. CDR3 length: 15 residues. CDR3 region: CAWSRRVANTGELFF. CDR3 DNA: TGTGCCTGGAGTCGGCGGGTAGCGAACACCGGGGAGCTGTTTTTT.

This rearrangement joins TRBV7-2 to TRBJ2-1, with 9 bases aligning to TRBD2. CDR1 SGHTA and CDR2 FQGNSA come from the germline V gene. The CDR3 loop spans 16 amino acids. The trim removed 5 bases at V and 6 bases at J, leaving 11 bases unmatched. CDR3 sequence (DNA): TGTGCCAGCAGCCCCGGGCGCGGGAGGGCCTCCAATGAGCAGTTCTTC. This sequence encodes CASSPGRGRASNEQFF.

This chain links TRBV10-2 with TRBJ1-2; D gene ambiguous. Germline V gives CDR1 WSHSY, CDR2 SAAADI. The CDR3 contains 13 residues. Deletions cut 11 bases from V and 0 bases from J, with 13 bases between. The CDR3, as DNA: TGCGCCGATCGGAACAGACCTAACTATGGCTACACCTTC. Translated: CADRNRPNYGYTF.

This rearrangement joins TRBV18 to TRBJ1-2; 10 bases agree with TRBD1. The CDR3 length is 14 residues. Germline values: CDR1 KGHSH, CDR2 LQKENI. V shed 0 bases, J shed 6 bases, and the junction held 1 base outside the gene matches. The CDR3 reads CASSPPGQGNGYTF. DNA of the CDR3: TGTGCCAGCTCACCACCGGGACAGGGGAATGGCTACACCTTC.

The rearrangement links TRBV7-6 to TRBJ2-5; 7 nucleotides match TRBD2. CDR3 size: 14 residues. Germline V gene sequence: CDR1 SGHVS, CDR2 FNYEAQ. J was trimmed by 5 bases and V by 1 base; bases with no gene match: 4. CDR3 sequence reads: CASSLEWGGETQYF. CDR3 DNA sequence: TGTGCCAGCAGCTTAGAGTGGGGAGGGGAGACCCAGTACTTC.

This chain uses TRBV9 with TRBJ2-3; perhaps TRBD2 as D (6 bases). The CDR3 totals 13 residues. V lost 3 bases and J lost 4, with 9 bases in between. Germline V gene lookup returns CDR1 SGDLS and CDR2 YYNGEE. The CDR3 nucleotides read TGTGCCAGCAGCGATTGGGAGGCAGATACGCAGTATTTT. Its translation is CASSDWEADTQYF.

The rearrangement joins TRBV4-2 to TRBJ2-1; TRBD2 agrees at 12 bases. The V segment lost 4 bases and the J segment 3 bases; nucleotides outside the gene matches: 4. The germline CDR1 and CDR2 sequences are LGHNA and YNFKEQ. The CDR3 is 16 residues long. In DNA form, the CDR3 reads TGTGCCAGCAGCCCCTGGACTAGCGGGGACTACAATGAGCAGTTCTTC. Protein sequence: CASSPWTSGDYNEQFF.

The genes are TRBV9 and TRBJ1-1; D not resolved. Germline V lookup: CDR1 SGDLS, CDR2 YYNGEE. This CDR3 has 14 residues. With 0 bases removed from V and 1 base from J, the gap between germline ends came to 7 bases. CDR3 nucleotides: TGTGCCAGCAGCGTAGACGGAGAGAACACTGAAGCTTTCTTT. Encoded protein: CASSVDGENTEAFF.